One T cell receptor (beta chain) is described in this entry. Its antigen is currently unknown. This sample was included in a study of T cells in Graves' hyperthyroidism and ophthalmopathy. Study results and limitations: Peripheral blood also featured most of the thyroid clonotypes expanded above 0.001.

Fresh 10 ml peripheral blood yielded PBMCs. RNA transcripts gave rise to amplified TCR beta CDR3 regions. TCR CDR3 underwent first-round RT-PCR with the HTBI primer set. TCRdb ran MiXCR on the multiplex PCR reads and lists one entry per CDR3 protein. The profile covers about 600,000 distinct CDR3 sequences, with about a sixth appearing a single time and roughly 3.4% taken by the ten largest. The clonotype originates from a woman in her forties with Graves' ophthalmopathy. Sequenced: blood.

CDR3 DNA sequence: TGTGCCAGTAGTAGTTATGGGGAGACCCAGTACTTC. It specifies CASSSYGETQYF. J is TRBJ2-5 and V is TRBV19; no clear D gene. Germline V gene data show CDR1 as LNHDA and CDR2 as SQIVND (reference sequence). The CDR3 covers 12 residues. V shed 4 bases and J shed 5 bases, with 8 bases lying between them.